This TCR beta chain was captured by sequencing in a study of molecular identifiers for immune sequencing clone quantification. The CDR3 length is 15 residues. Per germline, CDR1 SGHVS and CDR2 FNYEAQ. With V trimmed by 5 bases and J by 3 bases, 5 bases remained unmatched. This clonotype was picked up many times. TCRdb called the PCR reads again in MiXCR, with one record for every CDR3 protein. The sample lists approximately 500,000 distinct CDR3 sequences; about a fifth were seen once. The chain is built from TRBV7-6 and TRBJ1-1, with TRBD1 matching over 11 bases. Sequencing input: naive CD8+ T cells from blood, with Jurkat cell RNA spiked in. Subset meaning: FACS-sorted CD8+CD4-CCR7+CD45RA+ naive T cells. This TCR derives from a human donor in good health. Some libraries in this study had Jurkat cell RNA spiked in. The CDR3 coding sequence is TGTGCCAGCAGCCGGACAGGGGGCTTGGACACTGAAGCTTTCTTT. Translation: CASSRTGGLDTEAFF. Combining the CDR3 with reference TRBV7-6 and TRBJ1-1 gives the whole variable domain GAGVSQSPRYKVTKRGQDVALRCDPISGHVSLYWYRQALGQGPEFLTYFNYEAQQDKSGLPNDRFSAERPEGSISTLTIQRTEQRDSAMYRCASSRTGGLDTEAFFGQGTRLTVV.